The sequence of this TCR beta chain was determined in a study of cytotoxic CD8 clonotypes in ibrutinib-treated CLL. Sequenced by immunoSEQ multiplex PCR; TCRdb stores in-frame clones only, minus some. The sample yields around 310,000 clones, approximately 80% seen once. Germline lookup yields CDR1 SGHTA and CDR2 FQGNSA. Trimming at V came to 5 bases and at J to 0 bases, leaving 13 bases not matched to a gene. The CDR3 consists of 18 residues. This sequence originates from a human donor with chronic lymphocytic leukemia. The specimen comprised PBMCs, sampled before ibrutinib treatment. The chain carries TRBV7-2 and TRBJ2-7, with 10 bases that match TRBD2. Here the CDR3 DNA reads TGTGCCAGCAGCCACCACTTAGCGGGAGGATTAATCTCCTACGAGCAGTACTTC. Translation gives CASSHHLAGGLISYEQYF.